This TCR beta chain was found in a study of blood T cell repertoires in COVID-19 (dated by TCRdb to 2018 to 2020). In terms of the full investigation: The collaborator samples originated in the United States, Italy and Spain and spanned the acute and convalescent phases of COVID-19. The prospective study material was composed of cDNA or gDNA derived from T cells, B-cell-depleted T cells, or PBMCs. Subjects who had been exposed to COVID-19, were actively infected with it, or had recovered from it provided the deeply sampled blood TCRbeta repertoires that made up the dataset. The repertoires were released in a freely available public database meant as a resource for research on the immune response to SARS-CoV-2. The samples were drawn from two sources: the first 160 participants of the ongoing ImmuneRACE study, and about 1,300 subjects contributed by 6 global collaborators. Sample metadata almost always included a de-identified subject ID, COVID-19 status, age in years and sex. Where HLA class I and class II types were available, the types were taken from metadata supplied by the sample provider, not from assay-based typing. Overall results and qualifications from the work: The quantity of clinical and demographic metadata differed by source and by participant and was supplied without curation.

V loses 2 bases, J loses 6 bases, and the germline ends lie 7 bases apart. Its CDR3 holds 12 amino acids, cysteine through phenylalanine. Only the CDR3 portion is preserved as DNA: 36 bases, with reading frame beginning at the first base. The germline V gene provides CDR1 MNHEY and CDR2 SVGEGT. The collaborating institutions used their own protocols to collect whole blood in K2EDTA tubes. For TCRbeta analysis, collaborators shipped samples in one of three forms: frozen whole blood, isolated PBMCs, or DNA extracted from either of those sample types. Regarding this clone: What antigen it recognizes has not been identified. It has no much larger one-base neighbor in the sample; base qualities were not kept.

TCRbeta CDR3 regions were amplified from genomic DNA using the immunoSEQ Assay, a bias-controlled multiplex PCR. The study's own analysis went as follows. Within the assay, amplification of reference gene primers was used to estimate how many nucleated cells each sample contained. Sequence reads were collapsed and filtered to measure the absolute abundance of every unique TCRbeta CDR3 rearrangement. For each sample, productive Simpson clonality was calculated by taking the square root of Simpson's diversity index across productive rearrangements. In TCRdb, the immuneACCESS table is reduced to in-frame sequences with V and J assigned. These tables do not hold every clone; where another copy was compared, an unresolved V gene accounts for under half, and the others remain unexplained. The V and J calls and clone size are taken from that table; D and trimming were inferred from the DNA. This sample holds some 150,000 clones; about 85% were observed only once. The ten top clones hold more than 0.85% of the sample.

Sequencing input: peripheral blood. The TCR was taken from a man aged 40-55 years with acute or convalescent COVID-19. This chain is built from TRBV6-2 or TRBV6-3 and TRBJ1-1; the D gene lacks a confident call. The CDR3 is CASSYPQPEAFF. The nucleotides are TGTGCCAGCAGTTACCCACAGCCTGAAGCTTTCTTT.